This T cell receptor (beta chain) was documented in a study of T cells in Graves' hyperthyroidism and ophthalmopathy. Whole-study findings and limits: Most clonotypes that expanded in the thyroid above 0.001 also showed up in blood.

Template material for amplifying TCR beta CDR3 regions consisted of RNA transcripts. The study used the HTBI primer set for a first-round RT-PCR of the TCR CDR3. TCRdb independently ran MiXCR on the multiplex PCR reads; one entry per CDR3 protein. This sample has around 340,000 distinct CDR3 sequences, with roughly 17% found just once. This clonotype was recorded many times. No antigen is known for it. First hyperthyroidism diagnosis is when the blood sample was obtained, before any ophthalmopathy symptoms. The CDR3 is 12 residues long. Trimming pared 5 bases from V and 6 bases from J, leaving 10 bases between. Germline values: CDR1 SGHTA, CDR2 FQGNSA.

This clonotype originated in a woman aged 30 to 39 with Graves' hyperthyroidism that later progressed to Graves' ophthalmopathy. The sequencing sample was made of blood. The gene calls are TRBV7-2 and TRBJ1-1; possible D gene TRBD1, 5 bases. CDR3 sequence (DNA): TGTGCCAGCAGCGACGGGGGGGCTGAAGCTTTCTTT. Protein sequence: CASSDGGAEAFF. The variable domain in full, with the rest retrieved from reference TRBV7-2 and TRBJ1-1, is GAGVSQSPSNKVTEKGKDVELRCDPISGHTALYWYRQSLGQGLEFLIYFQGNSAPDKSGLPSDRFSAERTGGSVSTLTIQRTQQEDSAVYLCASSDGGAEAFFGQGTRLTVV.